The 21 T cell receptor beta chains below all came from one sample that was sequenced in a study of response to subunit inactivated influenza vaccine. Each CDR3 protein gets one entry after TCRdb re-called the RT-PCR reads with MiXCR. The table has roughly 780,000 distinct CDR3 sequences, about a fifth seen once. The starting material was PBMCs from blood, obtained around 5 days after vaccination. The receptors come from a man over 45 who received an inactivated influenza vaccine.

There are a few counts of this clonotype. The chain has TRBV11-2 and TRBJ2-1, with TRBD2 identical over 13 bases. This CDR3 contains 16 residues. Trimming at V came to 5 bases and at J to 7 bases, leaving 8 bases not matched to a gene. Germline CDR1 SGHAT, CDR2 FQNNGV. The CDR3 coding sequence is TGTGCCAGCAGCCCGTTACTAGCGGGGGGGAATAATGAGCAGTTCTTC. Its translation is CASSPLLAGGNNEQFF.

This clonotype has a handful of counts. CDR3 protein: CSASMTGSPRVVQYF. Written as DNA, the CDR3 is TGCAGTGCTAGTATGACAGGCTCGCCCCGGGTGGTCCAGTACTTC. The V and J genes are TRBV20-1 and TRBJ2-5, with a possible D match to TRBD1 (6 bases). The CDR3 sequence is 15 residues long. The germline V gene encodes CDR1 DFQATT and CDR2 SNEGSKA (reference sequence). With 3 bases removed from V and 10 bases from J, the gap between germline ends came to 24 bases.

This clonotype was picked up many times. The gene calls are TRBV12-3 or TRBV12-4 and TRBJ1-1; D remains ambiguous. This CDR3 contains 15 residues. V was shortened by 2 bases and J by 0 bases, with 10 bases between the two germline ends. CDR3 region: CASSLRGDMNTEAFF. CDR3 DNA: TGTGCCAGCAGTTTACGTGGGGATATGAACACTGAAGCTTTCTTT.

The J gene is TRBJ2-2, the V gene TRBV28; TRBD2 might be the D (6 bases). V lost 4 bases and J 7 bases, leaving 13 bases between the germline ends. The CDR3 covers 14 residues. The germline CDR1 and CDR2 sequences are MDHEN and SYDVKM. The DNA of the CDR3 is TGTGCCAGCAGTTCCCCGGGGGTCGTCGGGGAGCTGTTTTTT. This encodes CASSSPGVVGELFF. Complete variable domain (other parts from reference TRBV28 and TRBJ2-2): DVKVTQSSRYLVKRTGEKVFLECVQDMDHENMFWYRQDPGLGLRLIYFSYDVKMKEKGDIPEGYSVSREKKERFSLILESASTNQTSMYLCASSSPGVVGELFFGEGSRLTVL.

This clonotype has just a few counts. The chain has TRBV10-3 and TRBJ2-1, with D perhaps TRBD1 (6 bases). Germline V CDR1 and CDR2: ENHRY, SYGVKD. V was trimmed by 10 bases and J by 4 bases, leaving 17 bases between them. This CDR3 is 14 amino acids long. CDR3 DNA: TGTGCCAGTAAAGGACAGACACAATACAATGAGCAGTTCTTC. Residues: CASKGQTQYNEQFF.

The chain couples TRBV4-3 to TRBJ1-4; D call uncertain. V lost 0 bases, J lost 0 bases, and 11 bases lay in between. This CDR3 is built from 17 residues. CDR1 and CDR2 from the germline V gene are LGHNA and YSLEER. CDR3 protein: CASSQDRSRATNEKLFF. CDR3 nucleotides: TGCGCCAGCAGCCAAGATCGTAGCAGAGCAACTAATGAAAAACTGTTTTTT.

In this sample, this clonotype turned up many times. The gene calls are TRBV4-2 and TRBJ1-5; D not certain. Per the germline V gene, CDR1 is LGHNA and CDR2 is YNFKEQ. Trimming cost V 0 bases and J 1 base, with 7 bases left between them. CDR3 length: 15 residues. The DNA of the CDR3 is TGTGCCAGCAGCCAAGAGTCACAGAGCAATCAGCCCCAGCATTTT. Amino acids: CASSQESQSNQPQHF.

Only a few counts were recorded for this clonotype. This chain joins TRBV5-4 and TRBJ2-1; 13 bases fit TRBD2. The CDR3 sequence is 15 residues long. The V gene's germline CDR1 is SGHNT and CDR2 YYREEE (reference sequence). The V and J ends lost 4 bases and 8 bases, in that order; junction bases with no gene match: 6. DNA for the CDR3: TGTGCCAGCAGCCGAAGGACTAGCGGGAGTTATGAGCAGTTCTTC. Protein: CASSRRTSGSYEQFF.

This clonotype showed up many times. The CDR3: CAISGTSGSGANVLTF. The CDR3 region has the DNA TGTGCCATCAGCGGGACTTCCGGCTCTGGGGCCAACGTCCTGACTTTC. The J gene is TRBJ2-6, the V gene TRBV10-3; D perhaps matches TRBD2 (6 bases). The CDR3 runs 16 residues. With 6 bases removed from V and 0 bases from J, the gap between germline ends came to 12 bases. The germline gives CDR1 ENHRY, CDR2 SYGVKD.

V gene TRBV7-9 combines with J gene TRBJ2-3; maybe TRBD2 (5 bases). The germline V and J ends were trimmed by 5 bases and 6 bases, with 18 bases remaining between them. The CDR3 spans 15 residues. Germline lookup yields CDR1 SEHNR and CDR2 FQNEAQ (reference sequence). This CDR3 reads CASSRERIRTDTQYF. CDR3 nucleotides: TGTGCCAGCAGCCGAGAGCGGATCCGAACGGATACGCAGTATTTT.

This clonotype was seen only a few times. J is TRBJ1-5 and V is TRBV6-5, with no clear D. V lost 0 bases and J lost 0, with 0 bases in between. This CDR3 is built from 13 residues. Germline values: CDR1 MNHEY, CDR2 SVGAGI. The CDR3 nucleotides read TGTGCCAGCAGTTACTCTAGCAATCAGCCCCAGCATTTT. Translation gives CASSYSSNQPQHF.

There are a few counts of this clonotype. This sequence joins TRBV20-1 and TRBJ2-1; D remains ambiguous. The V end was cut by 3 bases, the J end by 0 bases, with 9 bases between. Germline CDR1 DFQATT, CDR2 SNEGSKA (reference sequence). This CDR3 is 14 amino acids long. The CDR3 coding sequence is TGCAGTGCTAGTGGCCCTAGCTCCTACAATGAGCAGTTCTTC. Encoded protein: CSASGPSSYNEQFF.

The chain joins TRBV20-1 to TRBJ2-3; no clear D gene. V dropped 0 bases and J dropped 0 bases, with 10 bases sitting between them. The CDR3 loop spans 15 amino acids. Germline lookup yields CDR1 DFQATT and CDR2 SNEGSKA (reference sequence). CDR3 nucleotide sequence: TGCAGTGCTAGAGATGTCCTAGTGAGCACAGATACGCAGTATTTT. It is translated as CSARDVLVSTDTQYF.

A few counts support this clonotype. The chain recombines TRBV25-1 with TRBJ2-3, with 8 bases lining up with TRBD2. The germline gives CDR1 MGHDK, CDR2 SYGVNS. V shed 6 bases, J shed 3 bases, and the junction held 8 bases outside the gene matches. The CDR3 is 15 amino acids. The CDR3 sequence: CASSPLAAGTDTQYF. The CDR3 DNA reads TGTGCCAGCAGCCCACTAGCGGCAGGGACAGATACGCAGTATTTT.

This clonotype was counted once. A much larger clone lies a single base off, so this may be a read error. The chain links TRBV29-1 to TRBJ2-5, with 12 bases that match TRBD2. With V trimmed by 6 bases and J by 2 bases, 4 bases remained unmatched. The length of the CDR3 is 14 residues. CDR1 is SQVTM, CDR2 ANQGSEA, per germline. CDR3 nucleotides: TGCAGCGTCGGGACTAGCGGGCCACAAGAGACCCAGTACTTC. Translated, it gives CSVGTSGPQETQYF.

The chain couples TRBV19 to TRBJ1-1; D uncertain. V shed 7 bases and J shed 3 bases, with 18 bases lying between them. CDR1 and CDR2 (germline): LNHDA, SQIVND (reference sequence). The CDR3 has 15 residues. The CDR3 region is CASKGSRNLDTEAFF. CDR3 DNA: TGTGCCAGTAAAGGAAGCCGGAACCTTGACACTGAAGCTTTCTTT.

This clonotype was counted ten times or more. The chain couples TRBV4-2 to TRBJ2-7; D is tentatively TRBD1 or TRBD2 (5 bases each). The CDR3 extends over 16 amino acids. Trimming removed 0 bases from V and 4 bases from J, with 16 bases in between. Germline-derived CDR1 and CDR2 are LGHNA and YNFKEQ. The CDR3 DNA reads as TGTGCCAGCAGCCAAGAGGTCGGGACGGTTCTGTACGAGCAGTACTTC. It specifies CASSQEVGTVLYEQYF.

The V and J genes are TRBV20-1 and TRBJ2-5; D remains unclear. Between the trimmed V and J ends, which lost 4 bases and 5 bases, there was a span of 5 bases. This CDR3 is 10 amino acids long. Per germline, CDR1 DFQATT and CDR2 SNEGSKA (reference sequence). The CDR3 sequence: CSANKETQYF. In DNA form, the CDR3 reads TGCAGTGCTAATAAGGAGACCCAGTACTTC.

The J gene is TRBJ2-7, the V gene TRBV25-1; D is perhaps TRBD2 (5 bases). Trimming took off 7 bases at V and 3 bases at J, with 7 bases between the two ends. The length of the CDR3 is 11 residues. Per germline, CDR1 MGHDK and CDR2 SYGVNS. Here the CDR3 reads CASTAGYEQYF. The CDR3 nucleotides read TGTGCCAGCACCGCGGGCTACGAGCAGTACTTC.

V is TRBV9 and J is TRBJ2-3; 14 bases align to TRBD2. Germline CDR1 is SGDLS and CDR2 is YYNGEE. This CDR3 spans 17 amino acids. Trimming cost V 4 bases and J 6 bases; bases outside gene matches: 10. The CDR3 region is CASSPPGTSGSRDTQYF. CDR3 DNA sequence: TGTGCCAGCAGCCCCCCAGGGACTAGCGGGAGTCGGGATACGCAGTATTTT.

This clonotype was recorded only once. The chain joins TRBV21-1 to TRBJ2-1; the table calls TRBD2, which could not be checked here. TRBV21-1 is shown as a pseudogene. The CDR3 has 16 residues. This CDR3 is CASSRRAGYTHNEQFF. CDR3 bases: TGTGCCAGCAGCCGGCGGGCGGGCTATACGCACAATGAGCAGTTCTTC.